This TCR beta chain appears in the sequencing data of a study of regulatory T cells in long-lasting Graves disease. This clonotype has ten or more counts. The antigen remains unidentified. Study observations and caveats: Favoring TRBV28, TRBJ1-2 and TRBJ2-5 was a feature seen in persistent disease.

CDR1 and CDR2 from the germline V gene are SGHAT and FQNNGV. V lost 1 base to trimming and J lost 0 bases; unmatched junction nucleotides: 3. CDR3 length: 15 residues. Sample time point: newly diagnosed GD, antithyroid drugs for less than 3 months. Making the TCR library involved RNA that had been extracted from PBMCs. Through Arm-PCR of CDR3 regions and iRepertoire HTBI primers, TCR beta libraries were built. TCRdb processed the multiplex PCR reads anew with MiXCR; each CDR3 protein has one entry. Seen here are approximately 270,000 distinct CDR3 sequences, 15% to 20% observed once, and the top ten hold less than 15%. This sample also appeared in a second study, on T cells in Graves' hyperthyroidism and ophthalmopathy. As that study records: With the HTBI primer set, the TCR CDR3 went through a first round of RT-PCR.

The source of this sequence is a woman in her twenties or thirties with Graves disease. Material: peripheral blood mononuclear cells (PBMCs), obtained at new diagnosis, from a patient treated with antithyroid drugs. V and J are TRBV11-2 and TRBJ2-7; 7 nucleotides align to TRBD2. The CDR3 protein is CASSLVQRGSYEQYF. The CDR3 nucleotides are TGTGCCAGCAGCTTAGTCCAGCGGGGCTCCTACGAGCAGTACTTC.